The next 3 T cell receptor beta chains were all read from a single sample in a study of blood T cell repertoires in COVID-19. Assay: immunoSEQ multiplex PCR; the TCRdb copy retains only in-frame clones and omits some. This table has approximately 220,000 clones, 84% appearing once. The sample was PBMCs or T cells enriched from blood (not recorded which). These receptor sequences come from a woman between 40 and 50 years old who had recovered from COVID-19.

V usage is TRBV5-8 and J usage is TRBJ1-6; the D gene is possibly TRBD1 (6 bases). The V and J ends lost 4 bases and 5 bases respectively, with 16 bases between them. This CDR3 has 16 residues. Looked up from germline, CDR1 is SGHTS and CDR2 is YDEGEE. The CDR3, as DNA: TGTGCCAGCAGCCTGGGGAAGGACAGAGATAATTCACCCCTCCACTTT. It specifies CASSLGKDRDNSPLHF. The full variable domain, with the rest looked up from reference TRBV5-8 and TRBJ1-6, is EAGVTQSPTHLIKTRGQQATLRCSPISGHTSVYWYQQALGLGLQFLLWYDEGEERNRGNFPPRFSGRQFPNYSSELNVNALELEDSALYLCASSLGKDRDNSPLHFGNGTRLTVT.

The V and J genes are TRBV28 and TRBJ2-7; 7 bases agree with TRBD1. Per the germline V gene, CDR1 is MDHEN and CDR2 is SYDVKM. The V gene end was trimmed by 6 bases and the J gene end by 4 bases; junction bases not matched to a gene: 3. The CDR3 loop spans 12 amino acids. In DNA form, the CDR3 reads TGTGCCAGCAGCACAGGGGAATACGAGCAGTACTTC. Translation gives CASSTGEYEQYF.

This clone was recorded a few times. The chain couples TRBV5-1 to TRBJ1-2; TRBD1 might be the D (6 bases). This CDR3 has 14 amino acids. The V and J ends lost 0 bases and 2 bases respectively, with 8 bases between them. From germline, CDR1 is SGHRS and CDR2 YFSETQ. The CDR3 spells CASSLGQENYGYTF. Here the CDR3 DNA reads TGCGCCAGCAGCTTGGGACAGGAAAACTATGGCTACACCTTC.